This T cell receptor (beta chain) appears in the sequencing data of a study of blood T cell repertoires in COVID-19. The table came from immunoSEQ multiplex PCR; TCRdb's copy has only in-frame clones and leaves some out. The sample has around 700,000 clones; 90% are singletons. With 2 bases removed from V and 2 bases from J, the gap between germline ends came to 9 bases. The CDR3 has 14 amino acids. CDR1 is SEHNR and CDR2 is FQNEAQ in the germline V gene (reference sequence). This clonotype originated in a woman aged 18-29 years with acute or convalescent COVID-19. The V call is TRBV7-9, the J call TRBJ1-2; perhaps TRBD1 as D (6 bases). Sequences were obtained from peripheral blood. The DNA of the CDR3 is TGTGCCAGCAGCTTAAATCAGGGGAACTATGGCTACACCTTC. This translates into CASSLNQGNYGYTF.